A selection of T cell receptor beta chains follows, all from one sample in a study of blood T cell repertoires in COVID-19. Sequencing used immunoSEQ multiplex PCR; TCRdb keeps in-frame clones, though not all of them. The repertoire holds around 100,000 clones, with roughly nine tenths as singletons. Material for sequencing was peripheral blood. The origin of the receptors is a man aged 50-59 years with active COVID-19. Both conserved end residues are part of each CDR3. The order of the fields is V gene, J gene, clone size, D gene, CDR3 DNA, CDR3 protein. A D gene is named only where the DNA matches it firmly. Clone size is given for some rows only: seen once, a few or many times, or a class if the clone is expanded.

v_gene: TRBV6-1
j_gene: TRBJ1-5
abundance: -
d_gene: -
CDR3nt: TGTGCCAGCAGTGAGGCTCCCGGGATTCAGCCCCAGCATTTT
CDR3aa: CASSEAPGIQPQHF

v_gene: TRBV7-8
j_gene: TRBJ2-1
abundance: -
d_gene: TRBD2
CDR3nt: TGTGCCAGCAGCCCTAGCGGGAGTAGGTACAATGAGCAGTTCTTC
CDR3aa: CASSPSGSRYNEQFF

v_gene: TRBV12-5
j_gene: TRBJ2-1
abundance: -
d_gene: -
CDR3nt: TGTGCTAGTGGTTTGATTCGGCAGGTGAATGAGCAGTTCTTC
CDR3aa: CASGLIRQVNEQFF

v_gene: TRBV3-1/TRBV3-2
j_gene: TRBJ2-3
abundance: -
d_gene: TRBD2
CDR3nt: TGTGCCAGCAGCCCTCTTAATAGCGGGAGGGGGGCAGATACGCAGTATTTT
CDR3aa: CASSPLNSGRGADTQYF

v_gene: TRBV7-2
j_gene: TRBJ2-5
abundance: -
d_gene: -
CDR3nt: TGTGCCAGCAGCCGGGGTGCGAGGTACCAAGAGACCCAGTACTTC
CDR3aa: CASSRGARYQETQYF

v_gene: TRBV6-4
j_gene: TRBJ2-1
abundance: -
d_gene: TRBD2
CDR3nt: TGTGCCAGCAGTGAAGGGGAGGGAACCTACAATGAGCAGTTCTTC
CDR3aa: CASSEGEGTYNEQFF

v_gene: TRBV5-1
j_gene: TRBJ1-4
abundance: -
d_gene: -
CDR3nt: TGCGCCAGCAGCCCACGGACGGGGGGGGCACTGTTTTTT
CDR3aa: CASSPRTGGALFF

v_gene: TRBV6-5
j_gene: TRBJ1-1
abundance: -
d_gene: -
CDR3nt: TGTGCCAGCAGCCTGGACAAGAACACTGAAGCTTTCTTT
CDR3aa: CASSLDKNTEAFF

v_gene: TRBV19
j_gene: TRBJ2-1
abundance: -
d_gene: TRBD2
CDR3nt: TGTGCCAGTAAAGCCAGACCTAGCGGACGCTACAATGAGCAGTTCTTC
CDR3aa: CASKARPSGRYNEQFF

v_gene: TRBV28
j_gene: TRBJ1-1
abundance: -
d_gene: -
CDR3nt: TGTGCCAGCAGCATAGGGGAACCAGTCCGTGAAGCTTTCTTT
CDR3aa: CASSIGEPVREAFF

v_gene: TRBV5-1
j_gene: TRBJ1-3
abundance: -
d_gene: -
CDR3nt: TGCGCCAGCAGCTTGGCCCCAGGGCCAACGGGAAACACCATATATTTT
CDR3aa: CASSLAPGPTGNTIYF

v_gene: TRBV7-9
j_gene: TRBJ2-7
abundance: -
d_gene: TRBD1
CDR3nt: TGTGCCAGCAGTGGGACAGGGGGTATCTACGAGCAGTACTTC
CDR3aa: CASSGTGGIYEQYF

v_gene: TRBV7-3
j_gene: TRBJ2-2
abundance: -
d_gene: TRBD1
CDR3nt: TGTGCCAGCAGCCTACAGGGGGCAGAGACCGGGGAGCTGTTTTTT
CDR3aa: CASSLQGAETGELFF

v_gene: TRBV12-3/TRBV12-4
j_gene: TRBJ1-2
abundance: -
d_gene: TRBD1
CDR3nt: TGTGCCAGCAGTAACACAGGGGGACGTGGCTACACCTTC
CDR3aa: CASSNTGGRGYTF

v_gene: TRBV7-2
j_gene: TRBJ1-4
abundance: once
d_gene: -
CDR3nt: TGTGCCAGCAGCTTCACAGGGATAACTACTAATGAAAAACTGTTTTTT
CDR3aa: CASSFTGITTNEKLFF

v_gene: TRBV7-9
j_gene: TRBJ2-6
abundance: -
d_gene: -
CDR3nt: TGTGCCAGCAGCTTAGGCCAGGGAAACGTCCTGACTTTC
CDR3aa: CASSLGQGNVLTF

v_gene: TRBV3-1/TRBV3-2
j_gene: TRBJ1-2
abundance: -
d_gene: -
CDR3nt: TGTGCCAGCAGCCATCAAAACAGGTTTAATCATGGCTACACCTTC
CDR3aa: CASSHQNRFNHGYTF

v_gene: TRBV16
j_gene: TRBJ2-1
abundance: -
d_gene: -
CDR3nt: TGTGCCAGCAGCCGGGGCAGCTCTTACAATGAGCAGTTCTTC
CDR3aa: CASSRGSSYNEQFF

v_gene: TRBV6-1
j_gene: TRBJ2-6
abundance: -
d_gene: -
CDR3nt: TGTGCCAGCAGTGAAGCCCCCGTAGGAGGCTCTGGGGCCAACGTCCTGACTTTC
CDR3aa: CASSEAPVGGSGANVLTF

v_gene: TRBV7-2
j_gene: TRBJ1-5
abundance: -
d_gene: TRBD1
CDR3nt: TGTGCCAGCAGCACAGGGGGGATGAGGAATCAGCCCCAGCATTTT
CDR3aa: CASSTGGMRNQPQHF

v_gene: TRBV3-1/TRBV3-2
j_gene: TRBJ2-3
abundance: -
d_gene: -
CDR3nt: TGTGCCAGCAGCCATGAGAGCGGCGAGACGCAGTATTTT
CDR3aa: CASSHESGETQYF

v_gene: TRBV3-1/TRBV3-2
j_gene: TRBJ1-1
abundance: -
d_gene: -
CDR3nt: TGTGCCAGCAGCCCGCCGGGAGCTGAAGCTTTCTTT
CDR3aa: CASSPPGAEAFF

v_gene: TRBV25-1
j_gene: TRBJ1-4
abundance: -
d_gene: -
CDR3nt: TGTGCCAGCAGTGAATACGAGAGTCGGGAAAAACTGTTTTTT
CDR3aa: CASSEYESREKLFF

v_gene: TRBV3-1/TRBV3-2
j_gene: TRBJ2-1
abundance: -
d_gene: TRBD1
CDR3nt: TGTGCCAGCAGCCGGCCAGGGGGCGCTTACAATGAGCAGTTCTTC
CDR3aa: CASSRPGGAYNEQFF

v_gene: TRBV2
j_gene: TRBJ1-1
abundance: -
d_gene: -
CDR3nt: TGTGCCAGCAGTGAAATGGGGGGAAGAGGCGGTGGTTTCTTT
CDR3aa: CASSEMGGRGGGFF

v_gene: TRBV5-1
j_gene: TRBJ2-1
abundance: few
d_gene: TRBD1
CDR3nt: TGCGCCAGCAGCCGGTGGCCGGGACAGGGGAACAATGAGCAGTTCTTC
CDR3aa: CASSRWPGQGNNEQFF

v_gene: TRBV6-6
j_gene: TRBJ1-4
abundance: -
d_gene: TRBD1
CDR3nt: TGTGCCAGCAGTTACTCCACAGGGGGGCCTAATGAAAAACTGTTTTTT
CDR3aa: CASSYSTGGPNEKLFF

v_gene: TRBV18
j_gene: TRBJ1-6
abundance: -
d_gene: TRBD1
CDR3nt: TGTGCCAGCTCACCCCTGAGTACAGGGGGAGATTCACCCCTCCACTTT
CDR3aa: CASSPLSTGGDSPLHF

v_gene: TRBV12-3/TRBV12-4
j_gene: TRBJ2-7
abundance: -
d_gene: TRBD2
CDR3nt: TGTGCCAGCAGTCCCGGGGGGGGGCACGAGCAGTACTTC
CDR3aa: CASSPGGGHEQYF

v_gene: TRBV2
j_gene: TRBJ1-5
abundance: -
d_gene: -
CDR3nt: TGTGCCAGCACAGGACTCGGGGGGCAGCCCCAGCATTTT
CDR3aa: CASTGLGGQPQHF

v_gene: TRBV5-4
j_gene: TRBJ2-3
abundance: few
d_gene: -
CDR3nt: TGTGCCAGCAGCTCAAGCACAGATACGCAGTATTTT
CDR3aa: CASSSSTDTQYF

v_gene: TRBV4-1
j_gene: TRBJ2-1
abundance: -
d_gene: TRBD2
CDR3nt: TGCGCCAGCTCCACTAGCGTAAGCTACAATGAGCAGTTCTTC
CDR3aa: CASSTSVSYNEQFF

v_gene: TRBV6-5
j_gene: TRBJ1-5
abundance: once
d_gene: -
CDR3nt: TGTGCCAGCAGTTACTCTGCGGATCAGCCCCAGCATTTT
CDR3aa: CASSYSADQPQHF

v_gene: TRBV4-1
j_gene: TRBJ1-3
abundance: -
d_gene: -
CDR3nt: TGCGCCAGCAGCCAAGATACAGGACCTTACTCTGGAAACACCATATATTTT
CDR3aa: CASSQDTGPYSGNTIYF

v_gene: TRBV29-1
j_gene: TRBJ2-1
abundance: -
d_gene: -
CDR3nt: TGCAGCGTTGAAGGGCAGGGGTACAATGAGCAGTTCTTC
CDR3aa: CSVEGQGYNEQFF

v_gene: TRBV7-2
j_gene: TRBJ1-4
abundance: few
d_gene: -
CDR3nt: TGTGCCAGCAGCTTAGTTGCAGGGTTTCTGGAAAAACTGTTTTTT
CDR3aa: CASSLVAGFLEKLFF

v_gene: TRBV5-1
j_gene: TRBJ2-2
abundance: -
d_gene: TRBD2
CDR3nt: TGCGCCAGCAGCTTGATAAGCGGGACTTCCACCGGGGAGCTGTTTTTT
CDR3aa: CASSLISGTSTGELFF

v_gene: TRBV14
j_gene: TRBJ1-2
abundance: -
d_gene: -
CDR3nt: TGTGCCAGCAGCCCCGATACGGTGTGGTACTACTATGGCTACACCTTC
CDR3aa: CASSPDTVWYYYGYTF

v_gene: TRBV9
j_gene: TRBJ1-1
abundance: -
d_gene: -
CDR3nt: TGTGCCAGCAGCTCCCACGACATGAACACTGAAGCTTTCTTT
CDR3aa: CASSSHDMNTEAFF

v_gene: TRBV27
j_gene: TRBJ2-2
abundance: -
d_gene: TRBD2
CDR3nt: TGTGCCAGCAGTGCCGGGACTACAAACACCGGGGAGCTGTTTTTT
CDR3aa: CASSAGTTNTGELFF

v_gene: TRBV18
j_gene: TRBJ2-1
abundance: -
d_gene: TRBD1
CDR3nt: TGTGCCAGCTCACCGCGGACAGGGGAGAATGAGCAGTTCTTC
CDR3aa: CASSPRTGENEQFF

v_gene: TRBV10-2
j_gene: TRBJ2-1
abundance: -
d_gene: -
CDR3nt: TGCGCCAGCAGGAGTATTTCCAATGAGCAGTTCTTC
CDR3aa: CASRSISNEQFF

v_gene: TRBV3-1/TRBV3-2
j_gene: TRBJ1-1
abundance: -
d_gene: TRBD1
CDR3nt: TGTGCCAGCAGCCAACGGGACAGGGGGACTGAAGCTTTCTTT
CDR3aa: CASSQRDRGTEAFF

v_gene: TRBV5-4
j_gene: TRBJ2-1
abundance: few
d_gene: TRBD1
CDR3nt: TGTGCCAGCAGCTTGACAGGGGGAGAAGGAGAGCAGTTCTTC
CDR3aa: CASSLTGGEGEQFF

v_gene: TRBV19
j_gene: TRBJ2-7
abundance: -
d_gene: TRBD2
CDR3nt: TGTGCCAGTAGTATCCGTAGGGTCGGGACTAGGAGTTTCGAGCAGTACTTC
CDR3aa: CASSIRRVGTRSFEQYF

v_gene: TRBV19
j_gene: TRBJ2-2
abundance: -
d_gene: TRBD2
CDR3nt: TGTGCCAGTCGCCCCCCAGGGCGGGGGACCGGGGAGCTGTTTTTT
CDR3aa: CASRPPGRGTGELFF

v_gene: TRBV6-5
j_gene: TRBJ2-3
abundance: -
d_gene: TRBD2
CDR3nt: TGTGCCAGCAACGTAGCGGGGGGCCCAGATACGCAGTATTTT
CDR3aa: CASNVAGGPDTQYF

v_gene: TRBV9
j_gene: TRBJ1-6
abundance: few
d_gene: -
CDR3nt: TGTGCCAGCAGCGTAGACTCGGATTCACCCCTCCACTTT
CDR3aa: CASSVDSDSPLHF

v_gene: TRBV18
j_gene: TRBJ2-3
abundance: -
d_gene: TRBD2
CDR3nt: TGTGCCAGCTCATCCCGACTAGCGGATGCGAGGGATACGCAGTATTTT
CDR3aa: CASSSRLADARDTQYF

v_gene: TRBV11-2
j_gene: TRBJ2-1
abundance: -
d_gene: TRBD1
CDR3nt: TGTGCCAGCAGCTTTAGAGGGGGCGTATACAATGAGCAGTTCTTC
CDR3aa: CASSFRGGVYNEQFF

v_gene: TRBV5-1
j_gene: TRBJ1-1
abundance: -
d_gene: -
CDR3nt: TGCGCCAGCAGCTCCCAGGACACTGAAGCTTTCTTT
CDR3aa: CASSSQDTEAFF

v_gene: TRBV18
j_gene: TRBJ2-1
abundance: -
d_gene: TRBD1
CDR3nt: TGTGCCAGCTCACCGGGGAAGGGGGCAAACAATGAGCAGTTCTTC
CDR3aa: CASSPGKGANNEQFF

v_gene: TRBV27
j_gene: TRBJ2-3
abundance: -
d_gene: -
CDR3nt: TGTGCCAGCAGTTCTAGCAGGGGTGCAGATACGCAGTATTTT
CDR3aa: CASSSSRGADTQYF

v_gene: TRBV2
j_gene: TRBJ1-3
abundance: once
d_gene: TRBD1
CDR3nt: TGTGCCAGCAGTTCGGACAGGGGTGCAGGAAACACCATATATTTT
CDR3aa: CASSSDRGAGNTIYF

v_gene: TRBV4-1
j_gene: TRBJ2-7
abundance: -
d_gene: -
CDR3nt: TGCGCCAGCAGCCAAGTCCCGGGTAGCTCCTACGAGCAGTACTTC
CDR3aa: CASSQVPGSSYEQYF

v_gene: TRBV9
j_gene: TRBJ2-5
abundance: -
d_gene: TRBD2
CDR3nt: TGTGCCAGCAGCGTAGGGGACTATGAGGGGACCCAGTACTTC
CDR3aa: CASSVGDYEGTQYF

v_gene: TRBV7-3
j_gene: TRBJ1-2
abundance: -
d_gene: TRBD1
CDR3nt: TGTGCCAGCAGCTTATTCAGGGGGCGCATCCTCTACGGCTACACCTTC
CDR3aa: CASSLFRGRILYGYTF

v_gene: TRBV19
j_gene: TRBJ1-2
abundance: -
d_gene: -
CDR3nt: TGTGCCAGTGAGGGCCTAAACTATGGCTACACCTTC
CDR3aa: CASEGLNYGYTF

v_gene: TRBV5-1
j_gene: TRBJ1-1
abundance: -
d_gene: TRBD1
CDR3nt: TGCGCCAGCAGCCCAAGGTCAGGGGGGAACACTGAAGCTTTCTTT
CDR3aa: CASSPRSGGNTEAFF